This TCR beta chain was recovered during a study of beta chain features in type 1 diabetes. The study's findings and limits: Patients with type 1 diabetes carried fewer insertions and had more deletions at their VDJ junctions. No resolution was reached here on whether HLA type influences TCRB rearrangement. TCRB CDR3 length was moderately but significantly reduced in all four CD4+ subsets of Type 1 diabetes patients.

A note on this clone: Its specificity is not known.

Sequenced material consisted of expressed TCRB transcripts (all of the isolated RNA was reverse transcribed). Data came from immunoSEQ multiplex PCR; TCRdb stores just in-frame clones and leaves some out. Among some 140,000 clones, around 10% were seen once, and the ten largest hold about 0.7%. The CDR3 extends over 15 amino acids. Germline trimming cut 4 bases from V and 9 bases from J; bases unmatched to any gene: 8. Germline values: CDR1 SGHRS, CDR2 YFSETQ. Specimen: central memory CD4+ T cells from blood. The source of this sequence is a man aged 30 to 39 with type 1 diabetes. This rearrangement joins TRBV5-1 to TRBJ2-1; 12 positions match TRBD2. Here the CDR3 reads CASSDLAGGMGEQFF. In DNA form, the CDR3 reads TGCGCCAGCAGCGATCTAGCGGGGGGGATGGGTGAGCAGTTCTTC.